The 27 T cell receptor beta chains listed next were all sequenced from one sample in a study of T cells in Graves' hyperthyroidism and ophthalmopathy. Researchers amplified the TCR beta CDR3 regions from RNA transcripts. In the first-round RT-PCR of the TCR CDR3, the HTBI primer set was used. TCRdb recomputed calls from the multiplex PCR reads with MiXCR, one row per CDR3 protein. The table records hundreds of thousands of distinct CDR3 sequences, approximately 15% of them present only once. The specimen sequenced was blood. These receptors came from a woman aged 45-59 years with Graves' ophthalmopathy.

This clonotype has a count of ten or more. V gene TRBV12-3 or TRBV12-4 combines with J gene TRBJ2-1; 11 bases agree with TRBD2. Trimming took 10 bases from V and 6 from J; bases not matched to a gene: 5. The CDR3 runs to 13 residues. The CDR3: CANCLAGGNEQFF. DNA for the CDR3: TGTGCCAACTGCCTAGCGGGAGGCAATGAGCAGTTCTTC.

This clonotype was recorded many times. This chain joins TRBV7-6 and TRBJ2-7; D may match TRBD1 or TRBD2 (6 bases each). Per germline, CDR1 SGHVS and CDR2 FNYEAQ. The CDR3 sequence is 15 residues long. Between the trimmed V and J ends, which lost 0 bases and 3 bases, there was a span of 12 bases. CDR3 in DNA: TGTGCCAGCAGCTTAGCGGCGGGACACCTCTACGAGCAGTACTTC. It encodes CASSLAAGHLYEQYF.

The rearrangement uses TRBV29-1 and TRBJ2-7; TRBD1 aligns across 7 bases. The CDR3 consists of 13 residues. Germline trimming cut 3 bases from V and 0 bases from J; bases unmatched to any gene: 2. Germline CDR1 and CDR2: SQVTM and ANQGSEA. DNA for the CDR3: TGCAGCGTTGACGGACAGGACTCCTACGAGCAGTACTTC. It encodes CSVDGQDSYEQYF.

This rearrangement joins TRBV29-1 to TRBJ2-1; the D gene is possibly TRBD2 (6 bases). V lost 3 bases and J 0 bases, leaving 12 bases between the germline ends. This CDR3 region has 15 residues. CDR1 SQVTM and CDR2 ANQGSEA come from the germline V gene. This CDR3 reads CSVEVGGSSYNEQFF. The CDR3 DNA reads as TGCAGCGTTGAGGTCGGGGGTAGCTCCTACAATGAGCAGTTCTTC.

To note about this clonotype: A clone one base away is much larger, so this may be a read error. Here the CDR3 DNA reads TGTGCCAGCAGTTTTCAGGGGGGGGGGCCCCGGCATTTT. Its translation is CASSFQGGGPRHF. The chain has TRBV12-3 or TRBV12-4 and TRBJ1-5; 7 positions agree with TRBD1. This CDR3 spans 13 amino acids.

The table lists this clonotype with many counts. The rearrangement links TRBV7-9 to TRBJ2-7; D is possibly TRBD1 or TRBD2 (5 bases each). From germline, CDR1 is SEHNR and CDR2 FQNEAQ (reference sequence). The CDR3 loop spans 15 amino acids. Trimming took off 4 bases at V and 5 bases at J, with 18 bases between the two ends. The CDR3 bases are TGTGCCAGCAGCTCCGTGGGGGAGAGAAGGAACGAGCAGTACTTC. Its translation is CASSSVGERRNEQYF.

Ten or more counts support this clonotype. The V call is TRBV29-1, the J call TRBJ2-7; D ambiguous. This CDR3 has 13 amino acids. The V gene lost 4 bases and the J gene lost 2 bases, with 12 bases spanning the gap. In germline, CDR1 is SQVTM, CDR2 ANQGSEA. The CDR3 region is CSVVTRLTYEQYF. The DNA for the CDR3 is TGCAGCGTTGTGACACGTCTAACCTACGAGCAGTACTTC.

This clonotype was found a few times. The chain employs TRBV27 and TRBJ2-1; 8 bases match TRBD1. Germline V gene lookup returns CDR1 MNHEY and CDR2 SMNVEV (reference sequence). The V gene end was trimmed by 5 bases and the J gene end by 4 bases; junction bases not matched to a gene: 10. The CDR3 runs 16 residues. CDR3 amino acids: CASSPYQGAIYNEQFF. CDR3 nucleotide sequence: TGTGCCAGCAGTCCCTACCAGGGGGCTATTTACAATGAGCAGTTCTTC.

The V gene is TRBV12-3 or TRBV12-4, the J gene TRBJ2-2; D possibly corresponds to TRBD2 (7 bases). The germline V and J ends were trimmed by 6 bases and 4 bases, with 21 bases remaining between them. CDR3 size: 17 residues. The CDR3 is CASSHLIGGQSTGELFF. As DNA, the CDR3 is TGTGCCAGCAGCCATTTGATCGGGGGGCAGAGCACCGGGGAGCTGTTTTTT.

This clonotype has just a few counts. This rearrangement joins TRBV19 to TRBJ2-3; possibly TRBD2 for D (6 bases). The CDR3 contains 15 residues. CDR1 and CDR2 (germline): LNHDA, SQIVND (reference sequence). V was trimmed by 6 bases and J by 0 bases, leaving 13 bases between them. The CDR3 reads CASSRGTSSTDTQYF. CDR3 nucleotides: TGTGCCAGTAGCCGAGGGACTTCTAGCACAGATACGCAGTATTTT.

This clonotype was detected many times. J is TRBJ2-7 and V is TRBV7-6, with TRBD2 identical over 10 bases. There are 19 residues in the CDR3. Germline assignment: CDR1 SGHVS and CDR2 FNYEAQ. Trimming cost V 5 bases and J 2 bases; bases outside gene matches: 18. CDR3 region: CASSPDPQRTSGPPYEQYF. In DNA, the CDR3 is TGTGCCAGCAGCCCTGACCCTCAAAGGACTAGCGGTCCACCCTACGAGCAGTACTTC.

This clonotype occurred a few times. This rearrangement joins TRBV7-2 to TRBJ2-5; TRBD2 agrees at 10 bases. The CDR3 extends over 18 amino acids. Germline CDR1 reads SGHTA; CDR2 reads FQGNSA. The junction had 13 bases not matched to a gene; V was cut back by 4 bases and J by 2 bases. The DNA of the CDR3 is TGTGCCAGCAGCTATCGGACTAGCGGAGTGGGGGTACAAGAGACCCAGTACTTC. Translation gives CASSYRTSGVGVQETQYF.

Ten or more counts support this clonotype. The CDR3 spells CASSPERTDTQYF. In DNA, the CDR3 is TGTGCCAGCAGCCCGGAACGCACAGATACGCAGTATTTT. This rearrangement joins TRBV7-3 to TRBJ2-3; the D is unclear. Trimming took 5 bases from V and 1 from J, leaving 7 bases between them. From germline, CDR1 is SGHTA and CDR2 FQGTGA. The CDR3 length is 13 residues.

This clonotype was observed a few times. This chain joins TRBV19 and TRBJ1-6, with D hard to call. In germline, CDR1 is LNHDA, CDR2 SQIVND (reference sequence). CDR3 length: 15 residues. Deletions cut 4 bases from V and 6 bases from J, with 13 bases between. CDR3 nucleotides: TGTGCCAGTAGTAACGGACTGCAGATTAATTCACCCCTCCACTTT. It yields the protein CASSNGLQINSPLHF. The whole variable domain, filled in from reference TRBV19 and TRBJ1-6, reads DGGITQSPKYLFRKEGQNVTLSCEQNLNHDAMYWYRQDPGQGLRLIYYSQIVNDFQKGDIAEGYSVSREKKESFPLTVTSAQKNPTAFYLCASSNGLQINSPLHFGNGTRLTVT.

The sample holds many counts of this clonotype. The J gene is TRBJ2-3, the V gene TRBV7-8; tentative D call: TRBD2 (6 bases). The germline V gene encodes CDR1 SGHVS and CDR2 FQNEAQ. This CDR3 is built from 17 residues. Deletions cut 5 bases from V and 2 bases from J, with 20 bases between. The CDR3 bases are TGTGCCAGCAGCCTGCCGGGGACTGGACTATTCACAGATACGCAGTATTTT. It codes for CASSLPGTGLFTDTQYF.

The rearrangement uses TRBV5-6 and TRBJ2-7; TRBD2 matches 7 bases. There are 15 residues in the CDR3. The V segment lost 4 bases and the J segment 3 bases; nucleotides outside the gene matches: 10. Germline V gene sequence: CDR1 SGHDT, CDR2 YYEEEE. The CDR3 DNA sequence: TGTGCCAGCAGCAGCTGGAGCGGGATTTTCTACGAGCAGTACTTC. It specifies CASSSWSGIFYEQYF.

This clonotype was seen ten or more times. The CDR3 spells CASSSTFPNEQFF. The CDR3 nucleotides read TGTGCCAGCAGCTCGACTTTCCCGAATGAGCAGTTCTTC. The J gene is TRBJ2-1, the V gene TRBV7-9; unclear D gene. This CDR3 has 13 amino acids. Trimming took 4 bases from V and 7 from J, leaving 11 bases between them. The V gene's germline CDR1 is SEHNR and CDR2 FQNEAQ (reference sequence).

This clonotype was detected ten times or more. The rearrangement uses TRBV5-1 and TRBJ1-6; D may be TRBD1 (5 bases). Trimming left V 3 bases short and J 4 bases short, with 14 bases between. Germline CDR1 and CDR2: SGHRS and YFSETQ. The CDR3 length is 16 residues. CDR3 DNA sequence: TGCGCCAGCAGCTCAATTATCCAGGGATATAATTCACCCCTCCACTTT. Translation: CASSSIIQGYNSPLHF.

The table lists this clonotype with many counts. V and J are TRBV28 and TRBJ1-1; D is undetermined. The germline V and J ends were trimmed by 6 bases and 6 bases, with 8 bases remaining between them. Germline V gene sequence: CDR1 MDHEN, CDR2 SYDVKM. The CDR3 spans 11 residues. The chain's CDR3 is CASRGFPEAFF. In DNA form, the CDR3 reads TGTGCCAGCAGAGGGTTCCCTGAAGCTTTCTTT.

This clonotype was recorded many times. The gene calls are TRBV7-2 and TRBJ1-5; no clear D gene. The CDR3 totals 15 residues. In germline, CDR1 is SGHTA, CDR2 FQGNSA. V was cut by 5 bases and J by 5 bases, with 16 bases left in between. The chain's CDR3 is CASSLGPGGYQPQHF. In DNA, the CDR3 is TGTGCCAGCAGCCTGGGCCCGGGAGGTTATCAGCCCCAGCATTTT.

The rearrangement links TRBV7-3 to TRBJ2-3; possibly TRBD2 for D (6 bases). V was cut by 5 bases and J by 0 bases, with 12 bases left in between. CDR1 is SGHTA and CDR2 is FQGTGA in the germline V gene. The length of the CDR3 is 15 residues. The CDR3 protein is CASSTIADSTDTQYF. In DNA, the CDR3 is TGTGCCAGCAGCACAATAGCGGATAGCACAGATACGCAGTATTTT.

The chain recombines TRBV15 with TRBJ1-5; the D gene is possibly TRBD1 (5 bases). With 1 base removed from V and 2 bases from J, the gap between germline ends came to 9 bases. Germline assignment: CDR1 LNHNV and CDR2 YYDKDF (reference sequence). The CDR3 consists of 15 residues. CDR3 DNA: TGTGCCACCAGCAGAGTCAGGGAGGGCAATCAGCCCCAGCATTTT. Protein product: CATSRVREGNQPQHF.

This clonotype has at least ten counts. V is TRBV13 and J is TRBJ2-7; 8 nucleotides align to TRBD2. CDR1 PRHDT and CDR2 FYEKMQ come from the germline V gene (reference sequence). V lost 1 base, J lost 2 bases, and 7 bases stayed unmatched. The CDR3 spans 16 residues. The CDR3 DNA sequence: TGTGCCAGCAGCTTAGCGGGAGGGACAAACCCCTACGAGCAGTACTTC. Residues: CASSLAGGTNPYEQYF.

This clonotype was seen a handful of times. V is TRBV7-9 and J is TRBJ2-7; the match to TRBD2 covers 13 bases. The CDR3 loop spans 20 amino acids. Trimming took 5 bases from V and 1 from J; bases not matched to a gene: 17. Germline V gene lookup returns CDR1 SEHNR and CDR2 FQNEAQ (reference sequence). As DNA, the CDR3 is TGTGCCAGCAGCCCACCGCCTAGGACTAGCGGGAGTGCTAGTTCCTACGAGCAGTACTTC. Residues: CASSPPPRTSGSASSYEQYF. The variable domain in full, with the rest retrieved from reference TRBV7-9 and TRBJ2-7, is DTGVSQNPRHKITKRGQNVTFRCDPISEHNRLYWYRQTLGQGPEFLTYFQNEAQLEKSRLLSDRFSAERPKGSFSTLEIQRTEQGDSAMYLCASSPPPRTSGSASSYEQYFGPGTRLTVT.

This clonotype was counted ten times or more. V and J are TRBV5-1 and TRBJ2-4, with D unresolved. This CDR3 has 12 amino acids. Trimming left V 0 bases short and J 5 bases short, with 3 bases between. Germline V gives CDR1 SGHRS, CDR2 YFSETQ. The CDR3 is CASSLVENIQYF. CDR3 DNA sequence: TGCGCCAGCAGCTTGGTAGAAAACATTCAGTACTTC.

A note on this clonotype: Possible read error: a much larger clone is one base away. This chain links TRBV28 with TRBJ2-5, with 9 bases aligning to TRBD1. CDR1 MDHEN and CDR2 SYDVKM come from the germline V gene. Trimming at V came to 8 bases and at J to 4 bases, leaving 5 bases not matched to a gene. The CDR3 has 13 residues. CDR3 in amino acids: CASGTGGLETQYF. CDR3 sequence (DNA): TGTGCCAGCGGTACAGGGGGCTTAGAGACCCAGTACTTC.

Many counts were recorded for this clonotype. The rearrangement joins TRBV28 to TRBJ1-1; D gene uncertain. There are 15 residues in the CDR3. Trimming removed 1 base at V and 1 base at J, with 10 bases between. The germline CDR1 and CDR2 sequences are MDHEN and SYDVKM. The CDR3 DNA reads TGTGCCAGCAGTTTATATCAGTTGACGAACACTGAAGCTTTCTTT. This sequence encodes CASSLYQLTNTEAFF.